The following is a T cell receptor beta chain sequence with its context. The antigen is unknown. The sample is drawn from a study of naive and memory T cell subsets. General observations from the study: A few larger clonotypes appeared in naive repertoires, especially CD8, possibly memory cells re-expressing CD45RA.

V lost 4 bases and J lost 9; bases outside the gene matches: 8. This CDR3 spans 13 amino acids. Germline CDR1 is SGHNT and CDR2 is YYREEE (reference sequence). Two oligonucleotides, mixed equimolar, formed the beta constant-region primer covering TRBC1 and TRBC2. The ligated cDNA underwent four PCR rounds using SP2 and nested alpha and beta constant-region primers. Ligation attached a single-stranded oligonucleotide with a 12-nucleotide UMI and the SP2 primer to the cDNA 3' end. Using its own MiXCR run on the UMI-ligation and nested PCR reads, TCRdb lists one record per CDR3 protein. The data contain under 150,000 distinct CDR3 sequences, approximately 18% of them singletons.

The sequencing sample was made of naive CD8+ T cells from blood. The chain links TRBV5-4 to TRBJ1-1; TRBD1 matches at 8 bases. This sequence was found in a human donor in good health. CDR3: CASSEQGADKAFF. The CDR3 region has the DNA TGTGCCAGCAGCGAGCAGGGGGCGGATAAAGCTTTCTTT.